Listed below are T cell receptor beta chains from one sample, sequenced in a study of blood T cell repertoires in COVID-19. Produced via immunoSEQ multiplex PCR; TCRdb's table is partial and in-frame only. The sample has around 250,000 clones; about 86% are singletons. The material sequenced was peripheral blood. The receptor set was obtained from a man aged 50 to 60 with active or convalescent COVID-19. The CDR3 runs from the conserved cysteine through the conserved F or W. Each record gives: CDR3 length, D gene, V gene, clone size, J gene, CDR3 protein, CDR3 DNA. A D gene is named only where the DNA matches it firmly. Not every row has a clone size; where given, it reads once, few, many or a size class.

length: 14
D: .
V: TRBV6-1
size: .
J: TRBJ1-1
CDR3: CASSEAGGGTEAFF
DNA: TGTGCCAGCAGTGAAGCAGGGGGAGGGACTGAAGCTTTCTTT

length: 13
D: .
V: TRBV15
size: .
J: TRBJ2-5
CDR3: CATSRATQETQYF
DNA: TGTGCCACCAGCAGGGCAACCCAAGAGACCCAGTACTTC

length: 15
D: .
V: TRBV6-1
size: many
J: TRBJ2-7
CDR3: CASSERGQGTYEQYF
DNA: TGTGCCAGCAGTGAACGTGGTCAGGGGACCTACGAGCAGTACTTC

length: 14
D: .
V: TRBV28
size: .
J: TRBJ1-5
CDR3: CASSLGGAGQPQHF
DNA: TGTGCCAGCAGTTTAGGGGGCGCGGGTCAGCCCCAGCATTTT

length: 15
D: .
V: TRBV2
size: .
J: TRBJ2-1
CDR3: CASIPGWGGYNEQFF
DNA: TGTGCCAGCATCCCGGGGTGGGGAGGATACAATGAGCAGTTCTTC

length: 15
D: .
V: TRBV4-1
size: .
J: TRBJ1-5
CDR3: CASSQERHLVWPQHF
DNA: TGCGCCAGCAGCCAAGAGAGACATCTGGTGTGGCCCCAGCATTTT

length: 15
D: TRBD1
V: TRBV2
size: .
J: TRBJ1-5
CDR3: CASRGTGIGNQPQHF
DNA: TGTGCCAGCAGGGGGACAGGGATAGGCAATCAGCCCCAGCATTTT

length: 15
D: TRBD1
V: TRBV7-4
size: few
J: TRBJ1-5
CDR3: CASSLGQGDHQPQHF
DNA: TGTGCCAGCAGCTTGGGACAGGGGGATCATCAGCCCCAGCATTTT

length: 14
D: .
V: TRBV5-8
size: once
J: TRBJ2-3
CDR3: CASSLAGTTDTQYF
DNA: TGTGCCAGCAGCTTGGCGGGTACCACAGATACGCAGTATTTT

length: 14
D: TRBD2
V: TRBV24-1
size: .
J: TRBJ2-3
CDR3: CATQLAGDTDTQYF
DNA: TGTGCCACCCAACTAGCGGGGGACACAGATACGCAGTATTTT

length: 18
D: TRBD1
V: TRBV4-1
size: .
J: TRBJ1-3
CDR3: CASSQAPGQVTLGNTIYF
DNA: TGCGCCAGCAGCCAAGCACCGGGACAGGTGACTCTGGGAAACACCATATATTTT

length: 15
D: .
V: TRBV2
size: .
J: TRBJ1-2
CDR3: CASSAGAGGLYGYTF
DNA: TGTGCCAGCAGTGCCGGCGCGGGAGGCCTCTATGGCTACACCTTC

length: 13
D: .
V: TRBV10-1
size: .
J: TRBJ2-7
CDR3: CASSGRVFYEQYF
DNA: TGCGCCAGCAGTGGGCGGGTTTTCTACGAGCAGTACTTC

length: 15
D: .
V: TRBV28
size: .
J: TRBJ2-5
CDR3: CASSPRDSPWETQYF
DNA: TGTGCCAGCAGTCCGCGGGACAGTCCGTGGGAGACCCAGTACTTC

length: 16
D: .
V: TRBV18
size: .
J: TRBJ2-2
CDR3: CASSPPEGADTGELFF
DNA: TGTGCCAGCTCACCACCGGAGGGGGCGGACACCGGGGAGCTGTTTTTT

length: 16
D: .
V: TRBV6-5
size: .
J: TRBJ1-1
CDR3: CASSYVFQGGGTEAFF
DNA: TGTGCCAGCAGTTACGTTTTCCAGGGAGGAGGGACTGAAGCTTTCTTT

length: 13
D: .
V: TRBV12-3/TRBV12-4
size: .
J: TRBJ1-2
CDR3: CASSLRGAYGYTF
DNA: TGTGCCAGCAGTTTACGGGGGGCATATGGCTACACCTTC

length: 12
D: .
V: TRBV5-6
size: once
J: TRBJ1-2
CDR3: CASSLQGEGYTF
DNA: TGTGCCAGCAGCTTGCAGGGCGAAGGCTACACCTTC

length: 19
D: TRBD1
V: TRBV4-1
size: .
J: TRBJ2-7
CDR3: CASSHLPGTGAGGAYEQYF
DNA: TGCGCCAGCAGCCATCTGCCCGGGACAGGAGCCGGGGGAGCCTACGAGCAGTACTTC

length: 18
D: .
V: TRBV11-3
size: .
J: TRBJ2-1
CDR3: CASSLVLPPRVPYNEQFF
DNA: TGTGCCAGCAGCTTAGTTTTGCCGCCCCGGGTACCCTACAATGAGCAGTTCTTC

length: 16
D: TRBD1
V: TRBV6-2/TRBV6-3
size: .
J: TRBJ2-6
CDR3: CASSDRALTGANVLTF
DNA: TGTGCCAGCAGTGACAGGGCCCTCACTGGGGCCAACGTCCTGACTTTC

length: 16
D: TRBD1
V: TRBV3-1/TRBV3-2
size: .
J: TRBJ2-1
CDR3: CASSQAGTDPYNEQFF
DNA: TGTGCCAGCAGCCAAGCTGGGACAGATCCTTACAATGAGCAGTTCTTC

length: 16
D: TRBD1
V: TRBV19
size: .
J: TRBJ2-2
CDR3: CASTGGQGSNTGELFF
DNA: TGTGCCAGTACCGGAGGACAGGGTTCGAACACCGGGGAGCTGTTTTTT

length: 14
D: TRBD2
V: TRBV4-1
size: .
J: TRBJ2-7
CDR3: CASSLGLAAYEQYF
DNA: TGCGCCAGCAGCCTAGGACTAGCGGCCTACGAGCAGTACTTC

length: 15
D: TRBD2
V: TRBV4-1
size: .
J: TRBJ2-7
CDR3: CASSQDWAGVYEQYF
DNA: TGCGCCAGCAGCCAAGATTGGGCGGGGGTCTACGAGCAGTACTTC

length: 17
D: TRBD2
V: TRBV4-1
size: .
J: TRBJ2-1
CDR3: CASSPSPSGGAYNEQFF
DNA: TGCGCCAGCAGCCCATCCCCCAGCGGGGGGGCCTACAATGAGCAGTTCTTC